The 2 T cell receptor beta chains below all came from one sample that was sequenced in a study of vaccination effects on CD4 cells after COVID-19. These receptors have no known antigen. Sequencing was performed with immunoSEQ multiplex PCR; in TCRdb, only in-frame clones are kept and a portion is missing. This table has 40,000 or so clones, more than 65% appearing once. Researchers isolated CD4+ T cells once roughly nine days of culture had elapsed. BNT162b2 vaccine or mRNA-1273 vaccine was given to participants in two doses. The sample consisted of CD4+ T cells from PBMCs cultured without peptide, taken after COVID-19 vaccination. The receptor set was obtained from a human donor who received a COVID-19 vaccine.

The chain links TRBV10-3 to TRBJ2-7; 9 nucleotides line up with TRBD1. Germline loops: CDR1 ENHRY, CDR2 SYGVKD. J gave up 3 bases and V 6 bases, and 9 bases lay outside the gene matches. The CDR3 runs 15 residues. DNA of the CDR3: TGTGCCATCAGCTATCAGCCGGGACAGGGCTACGAGCAGTACTTC. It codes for CAISYQPGQGYEQYF.

The CDR3 nucleotides read TGTGCCAGCAGACCGGGACAGAGCTCTGAAGCTTTCTTT. Its translation is CASRPGQSSEAFF. The chain has TRBV2 and TRBJ1-1; TRBD1 aligns across 7 bases. Trimming at V came to 6 bases and at J to 6 bases, leaving 7 bases not matched to a gene. CDR3 length: 13 amino acids. Germline values: CDR1 SNHLY, CDR2 FYNNEI.